The T cell receptor beta chain described here comes from a study of T-cell reconstitution after alpha-beta-depleted transplantation in children (TCRdb year 2016). For the wider study: T-cell immune reconstitution after TCRalphabeta/CD19-depleted allogeneic hematopoietic cell transplantation in children was quantitatively tracked in the study by means of TCR repertoire profiling.

The V end gives up 3 bases and the J end 10 bases, leaving 6 bases in the junction not matched to a gene. CDR1 SGHTA and CDR2 FQGNSA are derived from the germline V gene. From cysteine to phenylalanine, the CDR3 is 14 amino acids long. The retained sequence is limited to the CDR3, 42 bases, with the frame set at the first base. In the case of this clonotype: Its antigen is unknown. No base quality values were provided; no much bigger clone lies one nucleotide off.

Library method: PCR. TCRdb records Illumina HiSeq 2500 as the sequencer. TCR libraries were prepared with molecular barcoding, using unique molecular identifiers to normalize TCRbeta repertoire quantification. The public sequencing data were trimmed at Q25 with fastp and processed into clonotypes with MiXCR by TCRdb, which kept only in-frame beta chains. Duplicate CDR3 protein sequences are folded into a single record with the most common DNA and genes. A total of around 530,000 distinct CDR3 sequences appear in this sample, 30% to 35% of them only once. Jointly, the top ten make up roughly 2.5% of the sample.

This TCR derives from a human donor who donated a stem cell graft to a child with aplastic anemia. The material was PBMCs from the stem cell graft donor, obtained from the stem cell graft. Rearrangement joined TRBV7-2 to TRBJ1-6, with TRBD1 identical over 7 junction bases. The CDR3 in this case is CASSFQDRRSPLHF. In nucleotides, the sequence is TGTGCCAGCAGCTTTCAGGACAGGAGATCACCCCTCCACTTT.